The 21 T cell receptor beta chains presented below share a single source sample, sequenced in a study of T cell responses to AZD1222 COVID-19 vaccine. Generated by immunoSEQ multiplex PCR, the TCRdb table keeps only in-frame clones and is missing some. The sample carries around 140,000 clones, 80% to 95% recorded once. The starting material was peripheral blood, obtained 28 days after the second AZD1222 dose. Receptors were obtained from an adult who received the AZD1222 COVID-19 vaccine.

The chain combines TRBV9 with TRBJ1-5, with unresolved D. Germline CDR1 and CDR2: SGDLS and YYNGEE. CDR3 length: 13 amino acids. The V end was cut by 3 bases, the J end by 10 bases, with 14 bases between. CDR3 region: CASSADGLGPQHF. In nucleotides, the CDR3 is TGTGCCAGCAGCGCGGACGGGCTAGGCCCCCAGCATTTT.

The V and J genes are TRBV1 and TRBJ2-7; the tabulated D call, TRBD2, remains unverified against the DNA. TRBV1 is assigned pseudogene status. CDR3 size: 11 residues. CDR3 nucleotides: TGCACCAGCAGCCTTACCTACGAGCAGTACGTC. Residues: CTSSLTYEQYV.

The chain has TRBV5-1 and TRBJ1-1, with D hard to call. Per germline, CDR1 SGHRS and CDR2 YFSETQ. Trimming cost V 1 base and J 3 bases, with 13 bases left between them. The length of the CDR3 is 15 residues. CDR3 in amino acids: CASSLFRAADTEAFF. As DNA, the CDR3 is TGCGCCAGCAGCTTGTTCAGAGCAGCGGACACTGAAGCTTTCTTT.

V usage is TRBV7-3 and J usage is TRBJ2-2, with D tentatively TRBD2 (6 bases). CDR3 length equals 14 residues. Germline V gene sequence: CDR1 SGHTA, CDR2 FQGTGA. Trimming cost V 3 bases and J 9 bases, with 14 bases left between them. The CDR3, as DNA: TGTGCCAGCAGCTTTCAGCGGGTCCCCCGGGAGCTGTTTTTT. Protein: CASSFQRVPRELFF. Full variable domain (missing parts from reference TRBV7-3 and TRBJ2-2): GAGVSQTPSNKVTEKGKYVELRCDPISGHTALYWYRQSLGQGPEFLIYFQGTGAADDSGLPNDRFFAVRPEGSVSTLKIQRTERGDSAVYLCASSFQRVPRELFFGEGSRLTVL.

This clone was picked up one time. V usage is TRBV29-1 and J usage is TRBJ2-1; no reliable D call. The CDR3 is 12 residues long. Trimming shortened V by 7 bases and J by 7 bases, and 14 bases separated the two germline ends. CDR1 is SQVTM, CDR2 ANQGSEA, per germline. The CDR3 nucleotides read TGCAGCGGAACGAACGGGCGGAATGAGCAGTTCTTC. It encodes CSGTNGRNEQFF.

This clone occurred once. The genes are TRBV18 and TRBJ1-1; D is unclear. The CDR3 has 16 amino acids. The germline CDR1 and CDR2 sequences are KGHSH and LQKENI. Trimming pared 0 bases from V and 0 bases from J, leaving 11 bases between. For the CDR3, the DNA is TGTGCCAGCTCACCACCTGGGTCGGGTATGAACACTGAAGCTTTCTTT. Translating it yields CASSPPGSGMNTEAFF. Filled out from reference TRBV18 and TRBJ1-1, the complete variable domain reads NAGVMQNPRHLVRRRGQEARLRCSPMKGHSHVYWYRQLPEEGLKFMVYLQKENIIDESGMPKERFSAEFPKEGPSILRIQQVVRGDSAAYFCASSPPGSGMNTEAFFGQGTRLTVV.

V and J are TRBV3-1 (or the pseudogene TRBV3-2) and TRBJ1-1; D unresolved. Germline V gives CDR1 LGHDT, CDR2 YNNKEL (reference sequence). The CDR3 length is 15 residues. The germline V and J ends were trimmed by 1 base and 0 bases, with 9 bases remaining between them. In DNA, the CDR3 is TGTGCCAGCAGCCAAGGGGCAGGTATGAACACTGAAGCTTTCTTT. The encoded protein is CASSQGAGMNTEAFF.

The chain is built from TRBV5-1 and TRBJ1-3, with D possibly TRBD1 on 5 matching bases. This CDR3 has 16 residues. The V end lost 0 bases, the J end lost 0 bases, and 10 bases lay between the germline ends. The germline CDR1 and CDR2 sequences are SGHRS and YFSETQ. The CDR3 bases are TGCGCCAGCAGCTTGGGGGGACCGGACTCTGGAAACACCATATATTTT. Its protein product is CASSLGGPDSGNTIYF.

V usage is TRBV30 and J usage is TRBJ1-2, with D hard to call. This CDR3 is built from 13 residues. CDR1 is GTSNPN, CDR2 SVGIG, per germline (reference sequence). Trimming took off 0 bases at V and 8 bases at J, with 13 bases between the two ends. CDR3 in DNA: TGTGCCTGGAGTGTACCGGTGCCCGGGGGCTACACCTTC. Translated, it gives CAWSVPVPGGYTF.

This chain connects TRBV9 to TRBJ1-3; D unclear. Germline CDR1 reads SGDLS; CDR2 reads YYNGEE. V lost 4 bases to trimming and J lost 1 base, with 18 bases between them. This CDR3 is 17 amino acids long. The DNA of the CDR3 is TGTGCCAGCAGCCCCTCCTTAAGTGGATCGTCTGGAAACACCATATATTTT. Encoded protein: CASSPSLSGSSGNTIYF.

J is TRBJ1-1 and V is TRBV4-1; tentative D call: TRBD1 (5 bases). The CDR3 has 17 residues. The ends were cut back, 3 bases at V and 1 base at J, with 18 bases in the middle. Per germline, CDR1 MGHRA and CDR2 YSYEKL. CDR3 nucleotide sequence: TGCGCCAGCAGCCAGAAGGGCCGGGGGGGGACGAACACTGAAGCTTTCTTT. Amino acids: CASSQKGRGGTNTEAFF.

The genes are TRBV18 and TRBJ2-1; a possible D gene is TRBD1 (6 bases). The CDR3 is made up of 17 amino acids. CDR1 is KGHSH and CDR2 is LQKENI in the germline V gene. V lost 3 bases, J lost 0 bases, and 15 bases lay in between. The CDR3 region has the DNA TGTGCCAGCTCACCTACCTCACAGGGAAGCTCCTACAATGAGCAGTTCTTC. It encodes CASSPTSQGSSYNEQFF.

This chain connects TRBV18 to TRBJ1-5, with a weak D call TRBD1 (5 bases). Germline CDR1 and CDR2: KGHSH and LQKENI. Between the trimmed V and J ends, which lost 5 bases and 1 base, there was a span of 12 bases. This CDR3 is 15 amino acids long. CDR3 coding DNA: TGTGCCAGCTCAGCCGGGACGGTGAGCAATCAGCCCCAGCATTTT. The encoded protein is CASSAGTVSNQPQHF.

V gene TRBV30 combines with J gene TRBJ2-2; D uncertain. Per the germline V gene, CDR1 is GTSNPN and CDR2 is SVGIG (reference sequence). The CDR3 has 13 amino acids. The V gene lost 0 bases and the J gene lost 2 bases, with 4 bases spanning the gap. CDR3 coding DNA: TGTGCCTGGAGTGTGAGAAACACCGGGGAGCTGTTTTTT. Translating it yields CAWSVRNTGELFF.

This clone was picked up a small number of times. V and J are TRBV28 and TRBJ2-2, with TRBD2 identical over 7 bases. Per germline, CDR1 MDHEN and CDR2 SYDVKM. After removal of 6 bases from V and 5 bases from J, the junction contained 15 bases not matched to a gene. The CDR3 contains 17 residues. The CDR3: CASRAAGVLGWTGELFF. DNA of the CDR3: TGTGCCAGCAGGGCGGCGGGGGTCCTCGGGTGGACCGGGGAGCTGTTTTTT.

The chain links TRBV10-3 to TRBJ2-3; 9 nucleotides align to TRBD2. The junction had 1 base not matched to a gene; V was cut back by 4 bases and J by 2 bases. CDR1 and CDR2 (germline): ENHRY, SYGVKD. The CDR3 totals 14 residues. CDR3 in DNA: TGTGCCATCAGTGGACTAGCGGCCACAGATACGCAGTATTTT. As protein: CAISGLAATDTQYF.

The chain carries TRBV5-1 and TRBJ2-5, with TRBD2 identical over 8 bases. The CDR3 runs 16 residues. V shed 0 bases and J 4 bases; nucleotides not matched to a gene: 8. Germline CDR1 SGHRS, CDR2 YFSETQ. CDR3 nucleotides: TGCGCCAGCAGCTTGGTGCGGGGGGAATTTTTAGAGACCCAGTACTTC. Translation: CASSLVRGEFLETQYF.

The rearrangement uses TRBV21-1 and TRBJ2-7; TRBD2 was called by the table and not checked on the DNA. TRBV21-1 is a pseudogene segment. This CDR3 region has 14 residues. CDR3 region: CASSKRNGLGSEYV. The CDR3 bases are TGTGCCAGCAGCAAAAGGAATGGACTGGGGTCGGAGTACGTC.

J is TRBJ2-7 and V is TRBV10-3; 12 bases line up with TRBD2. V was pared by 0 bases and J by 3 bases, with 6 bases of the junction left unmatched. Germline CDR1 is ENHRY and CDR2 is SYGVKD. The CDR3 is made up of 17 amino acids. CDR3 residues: CAISESPLAGGFYEQYF. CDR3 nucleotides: TGTGCCATCAGTGAGTCTCCACTAGCGGGGGGTTTCTACGAGCAGTACTTC.

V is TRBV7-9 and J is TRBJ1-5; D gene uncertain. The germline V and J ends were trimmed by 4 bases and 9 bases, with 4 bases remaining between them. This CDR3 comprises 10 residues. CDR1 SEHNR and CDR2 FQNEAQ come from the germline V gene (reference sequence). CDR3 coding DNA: TGTGCCAGCAGCTCTCGGCCCCAGCATTTT. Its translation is CASSSRPQHF.

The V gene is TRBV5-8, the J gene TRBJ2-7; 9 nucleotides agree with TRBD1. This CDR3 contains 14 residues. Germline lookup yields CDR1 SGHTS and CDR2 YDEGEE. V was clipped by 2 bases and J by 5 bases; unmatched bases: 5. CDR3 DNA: TGTGCCAGCAGCTTACGAGGACAGGGGAACGAGCAGTACTTC. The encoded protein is CASSLRGQGNEQYF.